A selection of T cell receptor beta chains follows, all from one sample in a study of OX40 agonist ivuxolimab in advanced cancers. The data were produced by immunoSEQ multiplex PCR, yet TCRdb's version contains in-frame clones alone and is incomplete. The sample yields just over 70,000 clones, roughly 84% seen once. This material consisted of CD4+ or CD8+ T cells sorted from blood, taken in a trial of the OX40 agonist ivuxolimab. These receptors were collected from an adult with an advanced solid tumor such as melanoma, head and neck, liver or kidney cancer. Both conserved end residues are part of each CDR3. A D gene is named only where the DNA matches it firmly. A row's size may be missing; if present it is once, few, many or a size class.

D: NA; J: TRBJ2-7; length: 13; size: NA; V: TRBV7-3; CDR3: CASSRGRTYEQYF; DNA: TGTGCCAGCAGCCGAGGACGAACCTACGAGCAGTACTTC
D: NA; J: TRBJ2-7; length: 15; size: NA; V: TRBV6-5; CDR3: CASSPTGRSSYEQYF; DNA: TGTGCCAGCAGCCCTACAGGGAGGAGCTCCTACGAGCAGTACTTC
D: NA; J: TRBJ1-4; length: 15; size: NA; V: TRBV5-6; CDR3: CASSSLSGRDEKLFF; DNA: TGTGCCAGCAGCTCCCTTTCAGGACGGGATGAAAAACTGTTTTTT
D: NA; J: TRBJ2-5; length: 14; size: NA; V: TRBV27; CDR3: CASSSTGGEETQYF; DNA: TGTGCCAGCAGTTCTACAGGGGGGGAAGAGACCCAGTACTTC
D: TRBD1; J: TRBJ2-1; length: 15; size: NA; V: TRBV19; CDR3: CASIPGTGDSNEQFF; DNA: TGTGCCAGTATCCCAGGGACAGGGGACTCCAATGAGCAGTTCTTC
D: NA; J: TRBJ1-5; length: 17; size: NA; V: TRBV18; CDR3: CASSPGSPAHWDQPQHF; DNA: TGTGCCAGCTCACCAGGGTCCCCAGCACACTGGGATCAGCCCCAGCATTTT
D: NA; J: TRBJ1-2; length: 15; size: NA; V: TRBV7-2; CDR3: CASSLEGQTRSGYTF; DNA: TGTGCCAGCAGCTTAGAGGGCCAGACCCGGAGTGGCTACACCTTC
D: NA; J: TRBJ2-3; length: 14; size: NA; V: TRBV7-3; CDR3: CASTGDSSSDTQYF; DNA: TGTGCCAGCACCGGGGACTCCAGCTCAGATACGCAGTATTTT
D: NA; J: TRBJ2-7; length: 14; size: NA; V: TRBV6-5; CDR3: CASSYGGGSYEQYF; DNA: TGTGCCAGCAGTTACGGGGGAGGCTCCTACGAGCAGTACTTC
D: NA; J: TRBJ2-5; length: 13; size: NA; V: TRBV6-1; CDR3: CASHRTGVETQYF; DNA: TGTGCCAGCCACCGGACGGGGGTAGAGACCCAGTACTTC
D: NA; J: TRBJ2-3; length: 12; size: many; V: TRBV2; CDR3: CASTTGGDTQYF; DNA: TGTGCCAGCACCACGGGCGGAGATACGCAGTATTTT
D: NA; J: TRBJ1-2; length: 14; size: few; V: TRBV7-2; CDR3: CASSNHGQNYGYTF; DNA: TGTGCCAGCAGCAACCACGGACAGAACTATGGCTACACCTTC
D: NA; J: TRBJ1-4; length: 15; size: NA; V: TRBV6-5; CDR3: CASTPGGKASEKLFF; DNA: TGTGCCAGCACCCCGGGGGGGAAAGCTTCCGAAAAACTGTTTTTT
D: NA; J: TRBJ2-3; length: 18; size: NA; V: TRBV4-2; CDR3: CASSPLGSGSESTDTQYF; DNA: TGTGCCAGCAGCCCCCTGGGCTCGGGCAGCGAGAGCACAGATACGCAGTATTTT
D: NA; J: TRBJ2-4; length: 15; size: NA; V: TRBV2; CDR3: CASGGARLAKNIQYF; DNA: TGTGCCAGCGGGGGGGCCCGTCTAGCCAAAAACATTCAGTACTTC
D: TRBD1; J: TRBJ2-5; length: 15; size: NA; V: TRBV4-2; CDR3: CASSQVQGARETQYF; DNA: TGTGCCAGCAGCCAAGTTCAGGGGGCGCGGGAGACCCAGTACTTC
D: NA; J: TRBJ1-5; length: 22; size: NA; V: TRBV5-3; CDR3: CARSFPSVVNGGGKARNQPQHF; DNA: TGTGCCAGAAGCTTTCCCAGCGTCGTTAACGGCGGGGGCAAGGCGAGGAATCAGCCCCAGCATTTT
D: TRBD2; J: TRBJ2-2; length: 16; size: NA; V: TRBV4-2; CDR3: CASSRTSGANTGELFF; DNA: TGTGCCAGCAGCCGAACTAGCGGGGCGAACACCGGGGAGCTGTTTTTT
D: NA; J: TRBJ1-1; length: 13; size: NA; V: TRBV5-5; CDR3: CASSLQLNTEAFF; DNA: TGTGCCAGCAGCCTACAGCTGAACACTGAAGCTTTCTTT
D: TRBD1; J: TRBJ1-2; length: 14; size: NA; V: TRBV6-5; CDR3: CASRLDRELLGYTF; DNA: TGTGCCAGCAGACTCGACAGGGAACTTCTCGGCTACACCTTC
D: NA; J: TRBJ2-7; length: 11; size: once; V: TRBV5-5; CDR3: CASSFLYEQYF; DNA: TGTGCCAGCAGCTTCCTCTACGAGCAGTACTTC
D: NA; J: TRBJ2-3; length: 14; size: NA; V: TRBV4-2; CDR3: CASSQAALTDTQYF; DNA: TGTGCCAGCAGCCAAGCCGCCCTCACAGATACGCAGTATTTT
D: NA; J: TRBJ1-2; length: 12; size: NA; V: TRBV5-6; CDR3: CASSLVLRSYTF; DNA: TGTGCCAGCAGCTTGGTACTCCGAAGCTACACCTTC
D: NA; J: TRBJ1-1; length: 11; size: few; V: TRBV7-9; CDR3: CASKRESEAFF; DNA: TGTGCCAGCAAGAGGGAGTCTGAAGCTTTCTTT
D: NA; J: TRBJ1-2; length: 14; size: NA; V: TRBV11-2; CDR3: CASSLGRAGDGYTF; DNA: TGTGCCAGCAGCTTAGGCAGGGCGGGTGATGGCTACACCTTC
D: TRBD1; J: TRBJ2-1; length: 16; size: NA; V: TRBV5-1; CDR3: CASSYRTGGRDNEQFF; DNA: TGCGCCAGCAGCTATAGGACAGGGGGCAGGGACAATGAGCAGTTCTTC
D: TRBD2; J: TRBJ2-1; length: 16; size: few; V: TRBV4-1; CDR3: CASSPSPGGAHNEQFF; DNA: TGCGCCAGCAGTCCTAGCCCGGGGGGGGCCCACAATGAGCAGTTCTTC
D: TRBD1; J: TRBJ1-1; length: 13; size: NA; V: TRBV5-5; CDR3: CASSSQGDTEAFF; DNA: TGTGCCAGCAGCTCACAGGGGGACACTGAAGCTTTCTTT
D: TRBD2; J: TRBJ2-1; length: 16; size: once; V: TRBV5-6; CDR3: CASSLDPAGGYPEQFF; DNA: TGTGCCAGCAGCTTGGACCCAGCGGGAGGGTATCCCGAGCAGTTCTTC
D: NA; J: TRBJ2-3; length: 15; size: once; V: TRBV6-1; CDR3: CASIRDPRSIDTQYF; DNA: TGTGCCAGCATACGGGACCCACGGTCGATAGATACGCAGTATTTT
D: NA; J: TRBJ1-5; length: 14; size: NA; V: TRBV21-1; CDR3: CASSKLTGDQPQHF; DNA: TGTGCCAGCAGCAAATTGACCGGAGATCAGCCCCAGCATTTT
D: NA; J: TRBJ2-5; length: 12; size: once; V: TRBV9; CDR3: CASSVDAGTQYF; DNA: TGTGCCAGCAGCGTAGACGCGGGGACCCAGTACTTC
D: NA; J: TRBJ1-2; length: 15; size: few; V: TRBV6-5; CDR3: CASSPTGSRIYGYTF; DNA: TGTGCCAGCAGTCCCACCGGGAGCCGTATATATGGCTACACCTTC
D: TRBD2; J: TRBJ2-2; length: 18; size: NA; V: TRBV18; CDR3: CASSSIPRGRVNTGELFF; DNA: TGTGCCAGCTCGTCGATCCCACGCGGGAGGGTCAACACCGGGGAGCTGTTTTTT
D: NA; J: TRBJ2-7; length: 12; size: NA; V: TRBV7-7; CDR3: CASSSDSLKQYF; DNA: TGTGCCAGCAGCTCGGACAGCCTGAAGCAGTACTTC
D: TRBD1; J: TRBJ1-1; length: 12; size: NA; V: TRBV29-1; CDR3: CSVEAGQGEAFF; DNA: TGCAGCGTTGAAGCGGGACAGGGTGAAGCTTTCTTT
D: NA; J: TRBJ1-2; length: 11; size: NA; V: TRBV6-5; CDR3: CASSEGYGYTF; DNA: TGTGCCAGCAGTGAAGGGTATGGCTACACCTTC
D: TRBD1; J: TRBJ2-7; length: 13; size: NA; V: TRBV30; CDR3: CAWEGQGVNEQYF; DNA: TGTGCCTGGGAGGGACAGGGAGTGAACGAGCAGTACTTC
D: NA; J: TRBJ2-3; length: 17; size: NA; V: TRBV13; CDR3: CASSPPLGLWGTDTQYF; DNA: TGTGCCAGCAGCCCCCCCCTAGGACTTTGGGGCACAGATACGCAGTATTTT
D: NA; J: TRBJ2-7; length: 11; size: NA; V: TRBV12-5; CDR3: CASGQGREQYF; DNA: TGTGCTAGTGGCCAGGGGAGAGAGCAGTACTTC
D: NA; J: TRBJ2-2; length: 13; size: NA; V: TRBV19; CDR3: CATEQVRGGELFF; DNA: TGTGCCACCGAACAGGTTCGAGGCGGGGAGCTGTTTTTT
D: TRBD1; J: TRBJ2-1; length: 17; size: once; V: TRBV7-9; CDR3: CANSLKTEGATNNEQFF; DNA: TGTGCCAACAGCTTAAAGACCGAGGGGGCAACAAACAATGAGCAGTTCTTC
D: NA; J: TRBJ2-1; length: 16; size: NA; V: TRBV28; CDR3: CASSYTGTAGYNEQFF; DNA: TGTGCCAGCAGTTACACAGGGACAGCGGGTTACAATGAGCAGTTCTTC
D: NA; J: TRBJ1-1; length: 14; size: NA; V: TRBV5-4; CDR3: CASSSGASRTEAFF; DNA: TGTGCCAGCAGCTCGGGGGCCAGTCGCACTGAAGCTTTCTTT
D: NA; J: TRBJ2-1; length: 14; size: NA; V: TRBV28; CDR3: CASSFLARRNEQFF; DNA: TGTGCCAGCAGTTTTTTAGCGAGACGCAATGAGCAGTTCTTC
D: TRBD1; J: TRBJ1-4; length: 15; size: NA; V: TRBV6-5; CDR3: CASSLDRGDVEKLFF; DNA: TGTGCCAGCAGTCTAGACAGGGGGGATGTTGAAAAACTGTTTTTT
D: NA; J: TRBJ1-4; length: 16; size: NA; V: TRBV11-2; CDR3: CASSSTGSMINEKLFF; DNA: TGTGCCAGCAGCTCAACGGGGTCGATGATTAATGAAAAACTGTTTTTT